This paragraph covers one TCR beta chain sequence. This CDR3 contains 16 residues. Between the trimmed V and J ends, which lost 2 bases and 6 bases, there was a span of 17 bases. Germline V CDR1 and CDR2: SGHNT, YYREEE (reference sequence). This specimen comes from a study of blood T cell repertoires in COVID-19. TCRdb's table, derived via immunoSEQ multiplex PCR, lists solely in-frame clones and lacks some. In the table there are over 250,000 clones, roughly nine tenths of which are singletons. The chain couples TRBV5-4 to TRBJ2-2, with a weak D call TRBD1 (5 bases). Source material: PBMCs or T cells enriched from blood (not recorded which). This sequence was found in a woman in her forties or fifties who had recovered from COVID-19. The CDR3 coding sequence is TGTGCCAGCAGCTTCGATCGGAAGGGGCGACCCGGGGAGCTGTTTTTT. Amino acid sequence: CASSFDRKGRPGELFF.